A selection of T cell receptor beta chains follows, all from one sample in a study of T-cell reconstitution after alpha-beta-depleted transplantation in children. TCRdb reanalysed the PCR reads using MiXCR and keeps one entry per CDR3 protein. The sample includes around 450,000 distinct CDR3 sequences, roughly 10% seen only once; the top ten take just over 2%. The sample in question was PBMCs, obtained before TCRalphabeta/CD19-depleted stem cell transplant. The source of these receptors is a child younger than 10 with inherited bone marrow failure, due to receive a stem cell transplant. Each CDR3 is given with its conserved first and last residue. The D gene is left open where the match is weak. Only some rows state a clone size, as once, few, many or a class for expanded clones.

D gene	V gene	clone size	J gene	CDR3 protein	CDR3 DNA
.	TRBV7-2	many	TRBJ2-2	CASSLTRLTGELFF	TGTGCCAGCAGCTTAACCCGACTCACCGGGGAGCTGTTTTTT
TRBD2	TRBV27	.	TRBJ2-7	CASSLSSGNIAHEQYF	TGTGCCAGCAGTTTATCAAGCGGGAATATCGCCCACGAGCAGTACTTC
.	TRBV12-3/TRBV12-4	many	TRBJ2-1	CASSLRGGGYNEQFF	TGTGCCAGCTCCCTACGCGGTGGGGGGTACAATGAGCAGTTCTTC
.	TRBV24-1	.	TRBJ2-6	CATSDILPGSSGANVLTF	TGTGCCACCAGTGACATACTCCCCGGTAGCTCTGGGGCCAACGTCCTGACTTTC
TRBD2	TRBV9	many	TRBJ2-1	CASSGGLAGSEEQFF	TGTGCCAGCAGCGGCGGACTAGCGGGTTCCGAGGAGCAGTTCTTC
.	TRBV5-5	many	TRBJ1-5	CASSQQYRVSNQPQHF	TGTGCCAGCAGCCAACAATACAGGGTCTCCAATCAGCCCCAGCATTTT
TRBD2	TRBV7-2	many	TRBJ2-7	CASSPRLAGGPHEQYF	TGTGCCAGCAGCCCCAGGCTAGCGGGAGGGCCCCACGAGCAGTACTTC
TRBD2	TRBV5-1	few	TRBJ2-1	CASSLAGLAVYNEQFF	TGCGCCAGCAGCTTGGCCGGACTAGCGGTCTACAATGAGCAGTTCTTC
TRBD2	TRBV7-2	many	TRBJ2-5	CASSWLPSGQETQYF	TGTGCCAGCAGCTGGTTACCTAGCGGCCAAGAGACCCAGTACTTC
TRBD1	TRBV20-1	few	TRBJ2-5	CSARVGTGGDQETQYF	TGCAGTGCTAGAGTGGGGACAGGGGGGGACCAAGAGACCCAGTACTTC
.	TRBV14	many	TRBJ2-1	CASSQELHPGSEQFF	TGTGCCAGCAGCCAAGAGTTACACCCTGGTAGTGAGCAGTTCTTC
TRBD1	TRBV6-1	many	TRBJ2-1	CASSEWTGTGNEQFF	TGTGCCAGCAGTGAATGGACAGGGACTGGGAATGAGCAGTTCTTC
.	TRBV7-2	many	TRBJ2-1	CASSLEVYYNEQFF	TGTGCCAGCAGCTTAGAGGTCTATTACAATGAGCAGTTCTTC
.	TRBV20-1	many	TRBJ2-5	CSARSASPRDLIQETQYF	TGCAGTGCTAGATCTGCTAGCCCCCGGGACCTTATACAAGAGACCCAGTACTTC
.	TRBV29-1	many	TRBJ2-7	CSVEGPGSGPRYEQYF	TGCAGCGTTGAAGGGCCCGGCAGTGGACCCCGCTACGAGCAGTACTTC
TRBD2	TRBV6-2/TRBV6-3	many	TRBJ2-2	CASSYCPTSGNTGELFF	TGTGCCAGCAGTTACTGTCCGACTAGCGGGAACACCGGGGAGCTGTTTTTT
.	TRBV27	many	TRBJ1-5	CASSLYRTNQPQHF	TGTGCCAGCAGTTTATACAGGACCAATCAGCCCCAGCATTTT
TRBD2	TRBV28	many	TRBJ2-3	CASSLPQRLAGGITDTQYF	TGTGCCAGCAGTTTACCCCAGCGACTAGCGGGAGGGATCACAGATACGCAGTATTTT
TRBD2	TRBV5-5	few	TRBJ2-1	CASSTHQLAGYNEQFF	TGTGCCAGCAGCACCCACCAGCTAGCGGGTTACAATGAGCAGTTCTTC
TRBD2	TRBV12-3/TRBV12-4	many	TRBJ2-1	CASSLRTRRTDEQFF	TGTGCCAGCAGTTTGCGGACTAGGAGGACGGATGAGCAGTTCTTC
TRBD2	TRBV11-2	.	TRBJ2-5	CASSLGFRVLAGGETQYF	TGTGCCAGCAGCTTAGGGTTTAGGGTACTAGCGGGAGGAGAGACCCAGTACTTC
.	TRBV12-3/TRBV12-4	few	TRBJ2-1	CASSPGGHVYNEQFF	TGTGCCAGCAGTCCCGGGGGCCATGTCTACAATGAGCAGTTCTTC
.	TRBV24-1	.	TRBJ2-5	CATSDLKPGSGLNRETQYF	TGTGCCACCAGTGATTTGAAACCCGGATCGGGGCTAAATCGAGAGACCCAGTACTTC
.	TRBV7-9	few	TRBJ2-7	CASSTPGTSQLYEQYF	TGTGCCAGCAGTACCCCCGGGACCTCTCAACTCTACGAGCAGTACTTC
TRBD1	TRBV6-2/TRBV6-3	.	TRBJ1-1	CASSQHTGGTEAFF	TGTGCCAGCAGCCAACACACAGGGGGCACTGAAGCTTTCTTT
.	TRBV5-1	few	TRBJ2-1	CASSRDSGVAYNEQFF	TGCGCCAGCAGCCGAGATAGCGGAGTCGCCTACAATGAGCAGTTCTTC
.	TRBV27	many	TRBJ2-3	CASSLNRVGWTDTQYF	TGTGCCAGCAGTCTCAACAGGGTGGGTTGGACAGATACGCAGTATTTT
.	TRBV7-2	few	TRBJ1-2	CASSRSAPILNYGYTF	TGTGCCAGCAGCCGATCGGCACCCATCCTAAACTATGGCTACACCTTC
TRBD2	TRBV5-1	many	TRBJ2-2	CAKLAGGPDTGELFF	TGCGCCAAATTAGCGGGAGGGCCGGACACCGGGGAGCTGTTTTTT
.	TRBV9	many	TRBJ2-1	CASSVTGTSRIF	TGTGCCAGCAGCGTTACGGGGACCTCACGGATCTTC
.	TRBV20-1	many	TRBJ1-5	CSAQEGGQPQHF	TGCAGTGCTCAGGAAGGAGGTCAGCCCCAGCATTTT
TRBD1	TRBV10-3	.	TRBJ2-5	CAISESGTGRETQYF	TGTGCCATCAGTGAGTCGGGGACAGGGCGAGAGACCCAGTACTTC
.	TRBV6-1	many	TRBJ2-7	CASRPDYLTEQYF	TGTGCCAGCAGACCAGACTACTTAACCGAGCAGTACTTC
.	TRBV20-1	many	TRBJ1-5	CSASRDTQNQPQHF	TGCAGTGCTAGTCGGGACACTCAAAATCAGCCCCAGCATTTT
TRBD2	TRBV18	.	TRBJ2-7	CASSYGTSGITYEQYF	TGTGCCAGCTCCTACGGGACTAGCGGGATAACCTACGAGCAGTACTTC
.	TRBV4-3	many	TRBJ2-1	CASSQDGWSSYNEQFF	TGCGCCAGCAGCCAAGATGGGTGGAGCTCCTACAATGAGCAGTTCTTC
TRBD1	TRBV28	.	TRBJ2-7	CASSLGPGGAEQYF	TGTGCCAGCAGCCTCGGGCCAGGGGGCGCCGAGCAGTACTTC
.	TRBV20-1	many	TRBJ2-5	CSAPRDQGWRTQYF	TGCAGTGCTCCCCGGGATCAAGGTTGGAGGACCCAGTACTTC
.	TRBV5-1	many	TRBJ2-7	CASSPETGPFPYEQYF	TGCGCCAGCAGCCCGGAAACGGGACCCTTCCCCTACGAGCAGTACTTC
.	TRBV7-2	few	TRBJ2-3	CASSLGWGLDPDTQYF	TGTGCCAGCAGCTTAGGGTGGGGGTTGGATCCAGATACGCAGTATTTT
TRBD1	TRBV29-1	many	TRBJ1-5	CSVGTGGGQPQHF	TGCAGCGTTGGGACAGGGGGCGGTCAGCCCCAGCATTTT
.	TRBV18	many	TRBJ2-2	CASSPTQTTGELFF	TGTGCCAGCTCACCCACCCAAACCACCGGGGAGCTGTTTTTT
.	TRBV12-3/TRBV12-4	many	TRBJ1-2	CASSLDGRGFLYGYTF	TGTGCCAGCAGTTTAGATGGCCGGGGATTCCTTTATGGCTACACCTTC
.	TRBV20-1	few	TRBJ1-3	CSARDRAGNTIYF	TGCAGTGCTAGAGATAGGGCTGGAAACACCATATATTTT
TRBD2	TRBV19	few	TRBJ2-3	CASSIGTSALSGDTQYF	TGTGCCAGTAGTATCGGGACTAGCGCACTTAGCGGAGATACGCAGTATTTT
.	TRBV5-1	many	TRBJ2-7	CASSYAESSYEQYF	TGCGCCAGCAGCTACGCAGAGAGCTCCTACGAGCAGTACTTC
.	TRBV12-3/TRBV12-4	many	TRBJ1-2	CASSSDREWRGYTF	TGTGCCAGCAGTTCCGACCGGGAGTGGAGGGGCTACACCTTC